The 22 T cell receptor beta chains presented below share a single source sample, sequenced in a study of blood T cell repertoires in COVID-19 (dated by TCRdb to about 2020). Library preparation employed the immunoSEQ multiplex PCR assay. TCRdb obtained this table from immuneACCESS and retained in-frame rearrangements with V and J assigned. These tables miss some clones; where compared with another copy, unresolved V genes account for less than half of the shortfall, and the remainder is unexplained. This sample holds some 250,000 clones; 80% to 90% were observed only once. The ten largest clones add up to about 2.2% of the sample. The sample consisted of peripheral blood. These receptors were collected from a man aged 30 to 39 who had recovered from COVID-19.

This clone was found a few times. The J gene is TRBJ1-5, the V gene TRBV15, with TRBD1 matching 7 bases. Germline V gene data show CDR1 as LNHNV and CDR2 as YYDKDF (reference sequence). With 1 base clipped from V and 1 base from J, the junction kept 7 bases outside the gene matches. This CDR3 contains 17 residues. The CDR3 spells CATSRGSLQGSNQPQHF. In DNA form, the CDR3 reads TGTGCCACCAGCAGAGGCTCATTACAGGGGAGCAATCAGCCCCAGCATTTT. Based on the CDR3 plus reference TRBV15 and TRBJ1-5, the full variable domain is DAMVIQNPRYQVTQFGKPVTLSCSQTLNHNVMYWYQQKSSQAPKLLFHYYDKDFNNEADTPDNFQSRRPNTSFCFLDIRSPGLGDTAMYLCATSRGSLQGSNQPQHFGDGTRLSIL.

The gene calls are TRBV15 and TRBJ1-2, with 7 positions matching TRBD1. The CDR3 is made up of 15 amino acids. V dropped 0 bases and J dropped 8; count of bases not matched to a gene: 9. Germline values: CDR1 LNHNV, CDR2 YYDKDF (reference sequence). DNA of the CDR3: TGTGCCACCAGCAGAGAGGTCGGACAGGTCTACGGCTACACCTTC. This encodes CATSREVGQVYGYTF.

CDR3: CASSLGQASSGNTIYF. CDR3 bases: TGCGCCAGCAGCCTTGGACAGGCGAGCTCTGGAAACACCATATATTTT. This chain uses TRBV5-1 with TRBJ1-3; TRBD1 matches 7 bases. The CDR3 has 16 amino acids. J was trimmed by 0 bases and V by 4 bases; bases with no gene match: 7. The V gene's germline CDR1 is SGHRS and CDR2 YFSETQ.

This chain joins TRBV5-1 and TRBJ1-3; TRBD1 is a possible D gene (6 bases). The V gene lost 4 bases and the J gene lost 0 bases, with 11 bases spanning the gap. The CDR3 totals 15 residues. Germline V gene lookup returns CDR1 SGHRS and CDR2 YFSETQ. The CDR3: CASSQQGFSGNTIYF. CDR3 coding DNA: TGCGCCAGCAGCCAACAGGGCTTCTCTGGAAACACCATATATTTT.

The chain recombines TRBV7-2 with TRBJ2-7, with TRBD2 matching over 7 bases. The CDR3 spans 15 residues. Per the germline V gene, CDR1 is SGHTA and CDR2 is FQGNSA. The junction had 8 bases not matched to a gene; V was cut back by 3 bases and J by 3 bases. In nucleotides, the CDR3 is TGTGCCAGCAGCTTTAGACGCGGGAGATACTACGAGCAGTACTTC. This translates into CASSFRRGRYYEQYF.

This clone was recorded a few times. The CDR3 DNA is TGTGCCAGCAGCTGGGGGACAGGGGCTTCCACCGGGGAGCTGTTTTTT. It yields the protein CASSWGTGASTGELFF. The chain combines TRBV5-6 with TRBJ2-2; 10 bases fit TRBD1. This CDR3 is 16 amino acids long. Unmatched junction bases numbered 6, after V lost 3 bases and J lost 4 bases. In germline, CDR1 is SGHDT, CDR2 YYEEEE. The whole variable domain, filled in from reference TRBV5-6 and TRBJ2-2, reads DAGVTQSPTHLIKTRGQQVTLRCSPKSGHDTVSWYQQALGQGPQFIFQYYEEEERQRGNFPDRFSGHQFPNYSSELNVNALLLGDSALYLCASSWGTGASTGELFFGEGSRLTVL.

V gene TRBV5-1 combines with J gene TRBJ1-2, with 7 bases that match TRBD1. The CDR3 consists of 17 residues. Germline CDR1 reads SGHRS; CDR2 reads YFSETQ. The junction had 10 bases not matched to a gene; V was cut back by 0 bases and J by 2 bases. This CDR3 is CASSLGGMTGMNYGYTF. For the CDR3, the DNA is TGCGCCAGCAGCTTGGGGGGAATGACAGGGATGAACTATGGCTACACCTTC.

The CDR3 region has the DNA TGTGCCATCAGCCCGACAGGGCCCGGGACCCAGTACTTC. Protein sequence: CAISPTGPGTQYF. The chain employs TRBV10-3 and TRBJ2-5, with TRBD1 identical over 7 bases. Germline V gene data show CDR1 as ENHRY and CDR2 as SYGVKD. The CDR3 spans 13 residues. After removal of 6 bases from V and 7 bases from J, the junction contained 8 bases not matched to a gene.

This clone was seen just once. V and J are TRBV6-5 and TRBJ2-1; 9 nucleotides line up with TRBD2. Trimming cost V 7 bases and J 4 bases; bases outside gene matches: 8. This CDR3 has 15 amino acids. The V gene's germline CDR1 is MNHEY and CDR2 SVGAGI. CDR3 sequence (DNA): TGTGCCAGCAAATACCCACTAGCGGGTTACAATGAGCAGTTCTTC. This sequence encodes CASKYPLAGYNEQFF.

J is TRBJ2-7 and V is TRBV23-1, with TRBD1 matching 9 bases. TRBV23-1 is annotated as an ORF whose role is uncertain. CDR3 length equals 17 residues. V lost 0 bases, J lost 3 bases, and 9 bases stayed unmatched. CDR3 amino acids: CASSQSFVWDRDYEQYF. For the CDR3, the DNA is TGCGCCAGCAGTCAATCATTCGTGTGGGACAGGGACTACGAGCAGTACTTC.

This clone was observed once. The chain couples TRBV5-1 to TRBJ2-1; D remains ambiguous. V dropped 4 bases and J dropped 0 bases, with 14 bases sitting between them. The CDR3 runs to 16 residues. Germline V gene sequence: CDR1 SGHRS, CDR2 YFSETQ. The CDR3 DNA reads as TGCGCCAGCAGCCCCACTACCCTCAGCTCCTACAATGAGCAGTTCTTC. It codes for CASSPTTLSSYNEQFF.

The table lists this clone with a count of one. The gene calls are TRBV19 and TRBJ2-7, with D perhaps matching TRBD2 (6 bases). CDR1 is LNHDA, CDR2 SQIVND, per germline (reference sequence). CDR3 length: 13 amino acids. Between the trimmed V and J ends, which lost 4 bases and 3 bases, there was a span of 10 bases. This CDR3 is CASSSAGIYEQYF. The DNA of the CDR3 is TGTGCCAGTAGTAGTGCGGGGATCTACGAGCAGTACTTC. Supplemented by reference TRBV19 and TRBJ2-7, the full variable domain reads DGGITQSPKYLFRKEGQNVTLSCEQNLNHDAMYWYRQDPGQGLRLIYYSQIVNDFQKGDIAEGYSVSREKKESFPLTVTSAQKNPTAFYLCASSSAGIYEQYFGPGTRLTVT.

The chain links TRBV5-4 to TRBJ1-2, with TRBD1 matching 9 bases. Germline CDR1 reads SGHNT; CDR2 reads YYREEE (reference sequence). V was pared by 4 bases and J by 8 bases, with 6 bases of the junction left unmatched. The CDR3 runs to 13 residues. The CDR3 DNA reads TGTGCCAGCAGCCAACAGGGGGCGGGCGGCTACACCTTC. Amino acid sequence: CASSQQGAGGYTF.

The chain links TRBV11-2 to TRBJ1-3; D is undetermined. This CDR3 is built from 15 residues. Germline CDR1 SGHAT, CDR2 FQNNGV. The ends were cut back, 0 bases at V and 2 bases at J, with 8 bases in the middle. The DNA for the CDR3 is TGTGCCAGCAGCTTAGATGGAGGCCCTGGAAACACCATATATTTT. Encoded protein: CASSLDGGPGNTIYF.

This sequence joins TRBV19 and TRBJ2-2; TRBD1 is a possible D gene (5 bases). Per the germline V gene, CDR1 is LNHDA and CDR2 is SQIVND (reference sequence). The CDR3 totals 12 residues. V shed 5 bases and J shed 7 bases, with 8 bases lying between them. Here the CDR3 reads CASSGQGGELFF. The CDR3 DNA is TGTGCCAGTAGTGGCCAGGGCGGGGAGCTGTTTTTT.

This chain links TRBV29-1 with TRBJ1-5, with 12 bases matching TRBD1. V lost 6 bases to trimming and J lost 6 bases; unmatched junction nucleotides: 3. The germline CDR1 and CDR2 sequences are SQVTM and ANQGSEA. The length of the CDR3 is 13 residues. The CDR3 loop reads CSVGQGAAQPQHF. As DNA, the CDR3 is TGCAGCGTGGGACAGGGGGCCGCTCAGCCCCAGCATTTT.

The V and J genes are TRBV19 and TRBJ2-7; weak D call: TRBD1 (6 bases). This CDR3 spans 12 amino acids. Germline V gene sequence: CDR1 LNHDA, CDR2 SQIVND (reference sequence). V was clipped by 1 base and J by 12 bases, with 13 bases between them. CDR3 coding DNA: TGTGCCAGTAGTATAGGTACAGGGACCCGGTACTTC. It is translated as CASSIGTGTRYF.

The V call is TRBV5-4, the J call TRBJ1-4; 9 bases match TRBD1. Unmatched junction bases numbered 5, after V lost 1 base and J lost 7 bases. CDR3 size: 15 residues. The germline gives CDR1 SGHNT, CDR2 YYREEE (reference sequence). As DNA, the CDR3 is TGTGCCAGCAGCTTGCCCGGACAGGGGAGTGAAAAACTGTTTTTT. Encoded protein: CASSLPGQGSEKLFF.

The chain carries TRBV12-2 and TRBJ1-1. TRBV12-2 corresponds to a pseudogene. The CDR3 covers 17 residues. DNA for the CDR3: TGTGCAAGTCGCAACCCGGTAGCGCCCGGAGGGGACACTGAAGCTTTCTTT. Translating it yields CASRNPVAPGGDTEAFF.

V gene TRBV30 combines with J gene TRBJ1-1, with TRBD1 as a possible D gene (6 bases). Deletions cut 2 bases from V and 1 base from J, with 8 bases between. The CDR3 covers 13 residues. Germline CDR1 reads GTSNPN; CDR2 reads SVGIG (reference sequence). The CDR3: CAWSRGSNTEAFF. In DNA, the CDR3 is TGTGCCTGGAGTAGGGGGTCGAACACTGAAGCTTTCTTT.

The genes are TRBV4-1 and TRBJ2-3; TRBD2 might be the D (7 bases). The CDR3 is 16 amino acids. V dropped 0 bases and J dropped 7 bases, with 17 bases sitting between them. Germline CDR1 and CDR2: MGHRA and YSYEKL. CDR3 DNA sequence: TGCGCCAGCAGCCAAGAGGGCGGGGGCTGGGGCAATACGCAGTATTTT. Protein sequence: CASSQEGGGWGNTQYF.

The chain has TRBV10-1 and TRBJ2-2; TRBD1 agrees at 11 bases. CDR1 and CDR2 (germline): WNHNN, SYGVQD (reference sequence). The V segment lost 5 bases and the J segment 6 bases; nucleotides outside the gene matches: 8. CDR3 length: 16 residues. The CDR3 protein is CASSTPGTGGSGELFF. For the CDR3, the DNA is TGCGCCAGCAGTACTCCCGGGACAGGGGGTTCCGGGGAGCTGTTTTTT.